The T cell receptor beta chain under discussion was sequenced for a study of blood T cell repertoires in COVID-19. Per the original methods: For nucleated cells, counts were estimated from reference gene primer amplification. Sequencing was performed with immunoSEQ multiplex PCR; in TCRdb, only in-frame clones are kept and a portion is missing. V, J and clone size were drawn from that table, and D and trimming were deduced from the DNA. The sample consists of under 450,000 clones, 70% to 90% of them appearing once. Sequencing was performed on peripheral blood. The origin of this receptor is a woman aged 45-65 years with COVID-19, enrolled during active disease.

DNA for the CDR3: TGTGCCAGCACGGGTAACTATGGCTACACCTTC. Its translation: CASTGNYGYTF. The chain couples TRBV6-5 to TRBJ1-2; D gene ambiguous. The V end was cut by 7 bases, the J end by 1 base, with 4 bases between. This CDR3 contains 11 residues. Germline V gives CDR1 MNHEY, CDR2 SVGAGI.